The 7 T cell receptor beta chains in this list originate from one sample, sequenced in a study of cytomegalovirus exposure and HLA in healthy donors. Assay used: immunoSEQ multiplex PCR; TCRdb lists only in-frame clones, some missing. Seen here are approximately 270,000 clones, about 90% observed once, and the top ten hold more than 10%. The specimen was PBMCs. Receptors originate from a man aged 18-30 years in good health and CMV-seropositive.

The J gene is TRBJ1-5, the V gene TRBV29-1; D perhaps matches TRBD1 (5 bases). This CDR3 has 13 residues. The germline gives CDR1 SQVTM, CDR2 ANQGSEA. V was pared by 3 bases and J by 6 bases, with 12 bases between. The CDR3 protein is CSVEGQGGQPQHF. CDR3 DNA: TGCAGCGTTGAGGGGCAGGGAGGTCAGCCCCAGCATTTT.

The chain joins TRBV7-2 to TRBJ1-5; D is undetermined. CDR1 and CDR2 (germline): SGHTA, FQGNSA. V shed 1 base and J shed 4 bases, with 8 bases lying between them. The CDR3 runs 14 residues. In DNA, the CDR3 is TGTGCCAGCAGCTTAGAACGGAAGAATCAGCCCCAGCATTTT. It encodes CASSLERKNQPQHF.

J is TRBJ2-1 and V is TRBV18, with 12 bases matching TRBD1. The V gene's germline CDR1 is KGHSH and CDR2 LQKENI. V was clipped by 3 bases and J by 6 bases; unmatched bases: 9. The CDR3 contains 17 residues. This CDR3 reads CASSPPTGTGGTNEQFF. DNA for the CDR3: TGTGCCAGCTCACCTCCCACCGGGACAGGGGGCACCAATGAGCAGTTCTTC.

The chain is built from TRBV7-9 and TRBJ2-5; TRBD1 matches 9 bases. V shed 5 bases and J 1 base; nucleotides not matched to a gene: 14. The CDR3 runs to 18 residues. Germline V CDR1 and CDR2: SEHNR, FQNEAQ (reference sequence). CDR3 sequence reads: CASSPPGQGPLTQETQYF. The CDR3 DNA reads TGTGCCAGCAGCCCACCGGGACAGGGTCCCCTTACCCAAGAGACCCAGTACTTC.

The CDR3, as DNA: TGTGCCAGCAGTGCAGGGGGTGCTCAGCCCCAGCATTTT. Translating it yields CASSAGGAQPQHF. This rearrangement joins TRBV25-1 to TRBJ1-5; 7 nucleotides match TRBD1. The ends lost 4 bases at V and 6 bases at J; junction bases unmatched: 3. Per the germline V gene, CDR1 is MGHDK and CDR2 is SYGVNS. CDR3 length: 13 residues.

The rearrangement joins TRBV4-1 to TRBJ2-7; D gene unclear. The CDR3 totals 14 residues. Trimming took 8 bases from V and 2 from J, leaving 16 bases between them. Germline CDR1 and CDR2: MGHRA and YSYEKL. The CDR3 reads CASGSPRSPYEQYF. The CDR3 DNA reads as TGCGCCAGCGGGTCCCCGAGGAGCCCCTACGAGCAGTACTTC.

V gene TRBV5-1 combines with J gene TRBJ2-1; 12 nucleotides align to TRBD2. This CDR3 has 15 residues. Germline CDR1 SGHRS, CDR2 YFSETQ. With 2 bases clipped from V and 8 bases from J, the junction kept 5 bases outside the gene matches. The CDR3 reads CASSFRTSGIDEQFF. The DNA for the CDR3 is TGCGCCAGCAGCTTTAGGACTAGCGGGATAGATGAGCAGTTCTTC. Based on the CDR3 plus reference TRBV5-1 and TRBJ2-1, the full variable domain is KAGVTQTPRYLIKTRGQQVTLSCSPISGHRSVSWYQQTPGQGLQFLFEYFSETQRNKGNFPGRFSGRQFSNSRSEMNVSTLELGDSALYLCASSFRTSGIDEQFFGPGTRLTVL.